The table lists the clone carrying this T cell receptor (beta chain) with a few counts. Its antigen is undetermined. CDR3 length: 14 amino acids. Per germline, CDR1 SGHRS and CDR2 YFSETQ. V was clipped by 3 bases and J by 7 bases, with 13 bases between them. This specimen belongs to a study of CD8 T cells in ankylosing spondylitis. General observations from the study: Among TCR beta sequences, a motif of roughly 8 highly homologous variants appeared characteristic of ankylosing spondylitis blood.

5'-RACE, quantitative and with molecular barcodes, yielded the TCR beta libraries. TCRdb used MiXCR to reprocess the 5' RACE reads, holding one entry per CDR3 protein. This repertoire shows fewer than 650,000 distinct CDR3 sequences, about 12% found once; its top ten account for nearly 7%. The TCR sequence derives from a male donor with ankylosing spondylitis. Sequenced sample: blood, either unsorted or a sorted T cell fraction (not recorded which). The chain links TRBV5-1 to TRBJ2-2; D may match TRBD1 or TRBD2 (5 bases each). The CDR3 nucleotides are TGCGCCAGCAGCTGGGACGGACAAAACGGGGAGCTGTTTTTT. It specifies CASSWDGQNGELFF.